The 8 T cell receptor beta chains listed next were all sequenced from one sample in a study of regulatory T cells in long-lasting Graves disease (dated by TCRdb to the early 2020s). To prepare the library, multiplex PCR was applied. TCRdb shows the sequencer as Illumina HiSeq 4000. iRepertoire HTBI primers and Arm-PCR amplification of CDR3 regions were used to construct TCR beta libraries. TCRdb reran the public reads through fastp at Q25 and MiXCR, keeping productive beta chains. CDR3 protein duplicates are merged, each entry listing the most common genes and DNA. This sample has about 400,000 distinct CDR3 sequences in its table, and about a fifth of those were observed once. The ten largest clonotypes hold about a fifth of the sample. The intended sense of this specimen's time point label: persistent/refractory GD, antithyroid drugs over 5 years with positive TRAb. RNA was extracted from PBMCs in TRIzol for both TCR sequencing and RNA sequencing.

The sequences come from peripheral blood mononuclear cells (PBMCs), collected when the disease was refractory, from a patient treated with antithyroid drugs. These receptors were obtained from a female donor with Graves disease.

This clonotype appeared many times. The chain couples TRBV28 to TRBJ1-2; a possible D gene is TRBD1 (6 bases). The CDR3 contains 14 residues. V dropped 10 bases and J dropped 4 bases, with 19 bases sitting between them. The germline CDR1 and CDR2 sequences are MDHEN and SYDVKM. CDR3 in DNA: TGTGCCACCACGGAGGGACAAACCTTCTATGGCTACACCTTC. Its translation: CATTEGQTFYGYTF.

The chain recombines TRBV11-2 with TRBJ1-2; unclear D gene. In germline, CDR1 is SGHAT, CDR2 FQNNGV. Trimming left V 3 bases short and J 3 bases short, with 11 bases between. CDR3 length equals 14 residues. The chain's CDR3 is CASSLIGSDYGYTF. The CDR3 bases are TGTGCCAGCAGCTTGATCGGGTCGGACTATGGCTACACCTTC.

The rearrangement joins TRBV20-1 to TRBJ1-1; TRBD1 matches at 9 bases. CDR3 length equals 15 residues. Germline values: CDR1 DFQATT, CDR2 SNEGSKA (reference sequence). V dropped 6 bases and J dropped 4; count of bases not matched to a gene: 12. CDR3: CSAMKMTGGSTEAFF. The CDR3 coding sequence is TGCAGTGCCATGAAAATGACAGGGGGTAGCACTGAAGCTTTCTTT.

The chain uses TRBV2 and TRBJ1-1; D is undetermined. The CDR3 loop spans 12 amino acids. Trimming removed 8 bases at V and 0 bases at J, with 7 bases between. CDR1 and CDR2 (germline): SNHLY, FYNNEI. CDR3 sequence (DNA): TGTGCCAGCCATCGGATGAACACTGAAGCTTTCTTT. As protein: CASHRMNTEAFF.

This clonotype was seen ten or more times. This chain connects TRBV28 to TRBJ1-2; 10 bases align to TRBD1. Looked up from germline, CDR1 is MDHEN and CDR2 is SYDVKM. The CDR3 sequence is 16 residues long. Trimming removed 6 bases from V and 4 bases from J; junction bases left unmatched: 11. In DNA, the CDR3 is TGTGCCAGCAGGGGACAGGGGTCTTCCAGAAGCTATGGCTACACCTTC. Its translation is CASRGQGSSRSYGYTF.

This clonotype was counted only a few times. The chain employs TRBV7-9 and TRBJ2-2; tentatively, D is TRBD1 (5 bases). CDR1 is SEHNR, CDR2 FQNEAQ, per germline (reference sequence). Between the trimmed V and J ends, which lost 11 bases and 4 bases, there was a span of 14 bases. This CDR3 has 13 residues. The CDR3: CAVYRSSTGELFF. The CDR3 nucleotides are TGTGCCGTATACAGGTCGAGCACCGGGGAGCTGTTTTTT.

This clonotype was counted a few times. This chain joins TRBV19 and TRBJ1-5; D remains ambiguous. Trimming stripped 4 bases from V and 7 bases from J, with 20 bases between. Germline CDR1 and CDR2: LNHDA and SQIVND (reference sequence). The CDR3 has 16 amino acids. This CDR3 reads CASSTPVFSRGQPQHF. CDR3 nucleotides: TGTGCCAGTAGTACCCCGGTGTTTTCCCGAGGGCAGCCCCAGCATTTT.

This clonotype was detected only a few times. The chain recombines TRBV19 with TRBJ1-1; D is perhaps TRBD1 (5 bases). V was pared by 9 bases and J by 6 bases, with 23 bases between. CDR1 is LNHDA, CDR2 SQIVND, per germline (reference sequence). The CDR3 consists of 15 residues. The CDR3 DNA sequence: TGTGCCAGCTCGCCGATATTGGGTAGACAGCCTGAAGCTTTCTTT. Amino acid sequence: CASSPILGRQPEAFF.